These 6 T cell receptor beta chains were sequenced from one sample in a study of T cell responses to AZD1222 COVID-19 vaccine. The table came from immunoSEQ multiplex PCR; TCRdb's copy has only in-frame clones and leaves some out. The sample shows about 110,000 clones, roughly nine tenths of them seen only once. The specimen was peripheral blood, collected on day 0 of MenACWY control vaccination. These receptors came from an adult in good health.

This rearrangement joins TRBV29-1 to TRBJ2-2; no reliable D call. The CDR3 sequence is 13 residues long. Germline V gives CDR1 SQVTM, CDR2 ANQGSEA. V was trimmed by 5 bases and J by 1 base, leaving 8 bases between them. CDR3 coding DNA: TGCAGCGTTACCGAGCTGAACACCGGGGAGCTGTTTTTT. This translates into CSVTELNTGELFF.

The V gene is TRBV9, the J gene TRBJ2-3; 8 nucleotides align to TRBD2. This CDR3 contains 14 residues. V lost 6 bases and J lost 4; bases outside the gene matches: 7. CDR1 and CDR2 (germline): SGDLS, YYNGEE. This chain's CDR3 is CASNSGGAPDTQYF. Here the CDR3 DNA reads TGTGCCAGCAACTCCGGGGGGGCCCCAGATACGCAGTATTTT.

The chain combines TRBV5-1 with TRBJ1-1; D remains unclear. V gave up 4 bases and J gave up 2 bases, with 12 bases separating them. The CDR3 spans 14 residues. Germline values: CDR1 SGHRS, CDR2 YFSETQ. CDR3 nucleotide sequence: TGCGCCAGCAGCCCCGGCGCGGGAAACACTGAAGCTTTCTTT. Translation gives CASSPGAGNTEAFF.

The CDR3 DNA reads as TGTGCCGTAGTGGGCGGGGTCGGGGAGCAGTACTTC. Translation: CAVVGGVGEQYF. V is TRBV2 and J is TRBJ2-7; D perhaps matches TRBD2 (6 bases). V shed 11 bases and J shed 7 bases, with 18 bases lying between them. The CDR3 covers 12 residues. CDR1 is SNHLY, CDR2 FYNNEI, per germline. Full variable domain (rest looked up from reference TRBV2 and TRBJ2-7): EPEVTQTPSHQVTQMGQEVILRCVPISNHLYFYWYRQILGQKVEFLVSFYNNEISEKSEIFDDQFSVERPDGSNFTLKIRSTKLEDSAMYFCAVVGGVGEQYFGPGTRLTVT.

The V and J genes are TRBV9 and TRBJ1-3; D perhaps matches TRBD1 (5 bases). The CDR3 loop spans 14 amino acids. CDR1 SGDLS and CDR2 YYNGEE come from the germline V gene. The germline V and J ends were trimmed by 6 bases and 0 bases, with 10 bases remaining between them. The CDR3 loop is CASTPGFSGNTIYF. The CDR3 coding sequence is TGTGCCAGCACCCCAGGGTTCTCTGGAAACACCATATATTTT. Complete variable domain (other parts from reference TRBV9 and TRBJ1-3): DSGVTQTPKHLITATGQRVTLRCSPRSGDLSVYWYQQSLDQGLQFLIQYYNGEERAKGNILERFSAQQFPDLHSELNLSSLELGDSALYFCASTPGFSGNTIYFGEGSWLTVV.

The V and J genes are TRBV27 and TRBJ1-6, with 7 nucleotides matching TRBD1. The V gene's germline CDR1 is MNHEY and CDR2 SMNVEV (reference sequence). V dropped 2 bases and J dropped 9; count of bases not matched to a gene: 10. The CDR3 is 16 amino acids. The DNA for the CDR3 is TGTGCCAGCAGTTTAAGGGCAGGGGGATTGACTTCACCCCTCCACTTT. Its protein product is CASSLRAGGLTSPLHF.